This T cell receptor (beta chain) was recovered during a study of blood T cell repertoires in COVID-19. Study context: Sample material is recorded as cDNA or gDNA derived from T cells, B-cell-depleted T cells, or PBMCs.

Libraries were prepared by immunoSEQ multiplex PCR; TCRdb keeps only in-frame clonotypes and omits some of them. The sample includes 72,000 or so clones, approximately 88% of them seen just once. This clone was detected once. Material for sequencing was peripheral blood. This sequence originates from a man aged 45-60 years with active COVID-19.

DNA of the CDR3: TGTGCCAGCAGTGGTGTGGGAGATAATTCACCCCTCCACTTT. This gives the protein CASSGVGDNSPLHF. This sequence joins TRBV2 and TRBJ1-6; D is undetermined. The CDR3 sequence is 14 residues long. Deletions cut 4 bases from V and 5 bases from J, with 9 bases between. Germline assignment: CDR1 SNHLY and CDR2 FYNNEI. The full variable domain, in which reference TRBV2 and TRBJ1-6 provide the parts outside the CDR3, is EPEVTQTPSHQVTQMGQEVILRCVPISNHLYFYWYRQILGQKVEFLVSFYNNEISEKSEIFDDQFSVERPDGSNFTLKIRSTKLEDSAMYFCASSGVGDNSPLHFGNGTRLTVT.